Below, 23 T cell receptor beta chains from the same sample are listed, as sequenced in a study of blood T cell repertoires in COVID-19 (dated by TCRdb to the early 2020s). Library preparation was by the immunoSEQ multiplex PCR assay. In TCRdb, the immuneACCESS table is reduced to in-frame sequences with V and J assigned. These tables do not hold every clone; where another copy was compared, an unresolved V gene accounts for under half, and the others remain unexplained. This sample has 65,000 to 90,000 clones in its table, and roughly 90% of those were observed once. The ten largest make up about 2.9% of the sample. The sample taken for sequencing was peripheral blood. These receptors were obtained from a woman aged 45-59 years with active or convalescent COVID-19.

This chain joins TRBV5-6 and TRBJ2-7, with D perhaps TRBD1 (5 bases). Germline CDR1 and CDR2: SGHDT and YYEEEE. V lost 1 base and J lost 1, with 9 bases in between. CDR3 length: 14 amino acids. The CDR3 coding sequence is TGTGCCAGCAGCTTGTTTTCAGGGTCCTACGAGCAGTACTTC. Protein: CASSLFSGSYEQYF.

The chain combines TRBV29-1 with TRBJ1-2; no firm D call. Germline CDR1 reads SQVTM; CDR2 reads ANQGSEA. V was cut by 1 base and J by 3 bases, with 6 bases left in between. CDR3 length: 12 amino acids. CDR3 residues: CSVEGLHYGYTF. The CDR3 DNA is TGCAGCGTTGAAGGGCTGCACTATGGCTACACCTTC.

The chain is built from TRBV6-2 or TRBV6-3 and TRBJ1-5; 9 positions match TRBD1. The CDR3 spans 16 residues. The trim removed 2 bases at V and 5 bases at J, leaving 7 bases unmatched. Germline-derived CDR1 and CDR2 are MNHEY and SVGEGT. The CDR3 here is CASSYTGQGIDQPQHF. In DNA form, the CDR3 reads TGTGCCAGCAGTTACACGGGACAGGGAATTGATCAGCCCCAGCATTTT.

Concerning this clone itself: This specimen includes other DNA sequences encoding the same CDR3. CDR3 nucleotide sequence: TGTGCCAGCAGCCAAGATCTTGGACAGTTCTACGAGCAGTACTTC. It specifies CASSQDLGQFYEQYF. This chain uses TRBV14 with TRBJ2-7; possible D gene TRBD1, 6 bases. Germline CDR1 reads SGHDN; CDR2 reads FVKESK. The CDR3 consists of 15 residues. Trimming stripped 0 bases from V and 3 bases from J, with 12 bases between.

This chain links TRBV29-1 with TRBJ1-2; D gene uncertain. The CDR3 is made up of 14 amino acids. Trimming cost V 0 bases and J 8 bases, with 16 bases left between them. Germline lookup yields CDR1 SQVTM and CDR2 ANQGSEA. CDR3: CSVEEGVYSNGYTF. CDR3 nucleotide sequence: TGCAGCGTTGAAGAGGGAGTTTATTCTAACGGCTACACCTTC.

This chain connects TRBV11-3 to TRBJ2-1; D is possibly TRBD1 (6 bases). From germline, CDR1 is SGHNT and CDR2 YENEEA. V dropped 2 bases and J dropped 7 bases, with 15 bases sitting between them. The CDR3 consists of 15 residues. The CDR3, as DNA: TGTGCCAGCAGCTTACAGGGGAGTCTCGGGAATGAGCAGTTCTTC. Translating it yields CASSLQGSLGNEQFF.

This clone turned up a few times. V gene TRBV2 combines with J gene TRBJ1-6; D is unresolved. The CDR3 length is 13 residues. The V and J ends lost 7 bases and 10 bases respectively, with 14 bases between them. Germline V gene data show CDR1 as SNHLY and CDR2 as FYNNEI. CDR3 coding DNA: TGTGCCAGCACTCCCTTTTTGGAGTCACCCCTCCACTTT. Protein sequence: CASTPFLESPLHF.

V usage is TRBV13 and J usage is TRBJ2-1, with D perhaps matching TRBD2 (5 bases). Germline V lookup: CDR1 PRHDT, CDR2 FYEKMQ (reference sequence). V was cut by 5 bases and J by 4 bases, with 21 bases left in between. The CDR3 length is 17 residues. In DNA form, the CDR3 reads TGTGCCAGCAGCAAATCACCGAGCGGCGCACCGTACAATGAGCAGTTCTTC. This gives the protein CASSKSPSGAPYNEQFF.

The chain employs TRBV7-9 and TRBJ2-1; TRBD1 is a possible D gene (5 bases). This CDR3 is built from 13 residues. V was trimmed by 5 bases and J by 10 bases, leaving 15 bases between them. From germline, CDR1 is SEHNR and CDR2 FQNEAQ (reference sequence). Here the CDR3 reads CASSTEIRVEQFF. Written as DNA, the CDR3 is TGTGCCAGCAGCACTGAAATCAGGGTGGAGCAGTTCTTC.

This chain links TRBV20-1 with TRBJ2-1; TRBD2 matches at 12 bases. Germline V gene data show CDR1 as DFQATT and CDR2 as SNEGSKA (reference sequence). This CDR3 comprises 17 residues. Trimming removed 3 bases from V and 0 bases from J; junction bases left unmatched: 6. CDR3: CSASSSGGGSSYNEQFF. CDR3 bases: TGCAGTGCTAGTTCTAGCGGGGGGGGGAGCTCCTACAATGAGCAGTTCTTC.

The genes are TRBV5-5 and TRBJ2-2; 7 bases fit TRBD2. The trim removed 4 bases at V and 0 bases at J, leaving 3 bases unmatched. The CDR3 extends over 15 amino acids. Per germline, CDR1 SGHKS and CDR2 YYEKEE (reference sequence). In DNA form, the CDR3 reads TGTGCCAGCAGCCCCGGGGGGACGAACACCGGGGAGCTGTTTTTT. This encodes CASSPGGTNTGELFF.

The chain carries TRBV29-1 and TRBJ1-1, with a weak D call TRBD1 (6 bases). Germline V lookup: CDR1 SQVTM, CDR2 ANQGSEA. V was trimmed by 7 bases and J by 1 base, leaving 13 bases between them. The CDR3 has 13 residues. The CDR3 loop is CSARGRQNTEAFF. CDR3 nucleotide sequence: TGCAGCGCCAGGGGACGGCAGAACACTGAAGCTTTCTTT.

The genes are TRBV21-1 and TRBJ2-7; the table assigns TRBD1, which was not confirmed against the DNA. TRBV21-1 is reported as a pseudogene. CDR3 length: 23 residues. DNA of the CDR3: TGTGCCAGCAGCAAAGTCTTAATTCGTATACCGACAGGGGGCTTAGAAATGACCTACGAGCAGTACTTC. This sequence encodes CASSKVLIRIPTGGLEMTYEQYF.

This clone is a singleton in its sample. The rearrangement uses TRBV7-2 and TRBJ1-1; D call uncertain. The CDR3 has 14 amino acids. CDR1 is SGHTA and CDR2 is FQGNSA in the germline V gene. The ends were cut back, 4 bases at V and 1 base at J, with 10 bases in the middle. In nucleotides, the CDR3 is TGTGCCAGCAGCTCCCGACGGGGGAACACTGAAGCTTTCTTT. This translates into CASSSRRGNTEAFF.

In its sample, this clone was seen once. An end of the junction does not agree with germline; a read error may underlie this. This sequence joins TRBV7-7 and TRBJ1-4; the match to TRBD1 covers 8 bases. This CDR3 region has 15 residues. Looked up from germline, CDR1 is SSHAT and CDR2 is FNYEAQ (reference sequence). Here the CDR3 DNA reads TGTGCTAGCAGCTTGATCAGGGGGCAGGGCGAAAAACTGTTTTTT. This translates into CASSLIRGQGEKLFF.

The chain combines TRBV21-1 with TRBJ1-2; whether TRBD1, the table's D call, matches the DNA was not checked. TRBV21-1 is marked as a pseudogene. This CDR3 has 14 residues. CDR3: CASRNRTAVFGYTF. The CDR3 nucleotides read TGTGCCAGCAGAAACAGGACAGCCGTCTTTGGCTACACCTTC.

The V call is TRBV3-1 (or the pseudogene TRBV3-2), the J call TRBJ2-1; no definite D call. The CDR3 runs 12 residues. The germline V and J ends were trimmed by 6 bases and 9 bases, with 12 bases remaining between them. Germline assignment: CDR1 LGHDT and CDR2 YNNKEL (reference sequence). CDR3 DNA: TGTGCCAGCAGTGATAGACGCGGTGAGCAGTTCTTC. Translating gives CASSDRRGEQFF.

The chain is built from TRBV5-1 and TRBJ1-5; D uncertain. Germline CDR1 and CDR2: SGHRS and YFSETQ. Trimming took off 3 bases at V and 5 bases at J, with 9 bases between the two ends. This CDR3 is built from 13 residues. CDR3 sequence (DNA): TGCGCCAGCAGCTCCGAGGGCCATCAGCCCCAGCATTTT. This sequence encodes CASSSEGHQPQHF.

This chain joins TRBV4-2 and TRBJ2-7, with a weak D call TRBD1 (6 bases). Trimming took off 1 base at V and 4 bases at J, with 14 bases between the two ends. This CDR3 region has 15 residues. Germline V gives CDR1 LGHNA, CDR2 YNFKEQ. CDR3 bases: TGTGCCAGCAGCCAAGGAGCGCAGGGGAATTACGAGCAGTACTTC. It translates to CASSQGAQGNYEQYF.

The chain uses TRBV20-1 and TRBJ2-7, with 7 bases aligning to TRBD2. The CDR3 has 11 amino acids. V lost 6 bases to trimming and J lost 5 bases; unmatched junction nucleotides: 4. Germline CDR1 is DFQATT and CDR2 is SNEGSKA (reference sequence). The CDR3 DNA sequence: TGCAGTGCCCCCCGGGGGGACGAGCAGTACTTC. The encoded protein is CSAPRGDEQYF.

Details on this clone: The same CDR3 arises from other DNA sequences in this sample as well. The CDR3 DNA reads as TGTGCCAGTAGTATCCCGCTAGCGGGGGGCACAGATACGCAGTATTTT. Translated, it gives CASSIPLAGGTDTQYF. The V and J genes are TRBV19 and TRBJ2-3; 10 nucleotides align to TRBD2. Trimming took 3 bases from V and 1 from J; bases not matched to a gene: 4. The germline V gene encodes CDR1 LNHDA and CDR2 SQIVND (reference sequence). The CDR3 has 16 amino acids.

The chain combines TRBV6-2 or TRBV6-3 with TRBJ1-1, with 8 bases lining up with TRBD1. V lost 6 bases to trimming and J lost 0 bases; unmatched junction nucleotides: 6. There are 15 residues in the CDR3. The germline V gene encodes CDR1 MNHEY and CDR2 SVGEGT. CDR3 in DNA: TGTGCCAGCAGCGAAAAGGACAGGGTGAACACTGAAGCTTTCTTT. Protein product: CASSEKDRVNTEAFF.

V is TRBV19 and J is TRBJ1-2; D remains unclear. The CDR3 extends over 10 amino acids. Germline V gene data show CDR1 as LNHDA and CDR2 as SQIVND (reference sequence). Trimming removed 5 bases at V and 6 bases at J, with 4 bases between. This chain's CDR3 is CASSGHGYTF. The CDR3 DNA sequence: TGTGCCAGTAGTGGCCATGGCTACACCTTC.